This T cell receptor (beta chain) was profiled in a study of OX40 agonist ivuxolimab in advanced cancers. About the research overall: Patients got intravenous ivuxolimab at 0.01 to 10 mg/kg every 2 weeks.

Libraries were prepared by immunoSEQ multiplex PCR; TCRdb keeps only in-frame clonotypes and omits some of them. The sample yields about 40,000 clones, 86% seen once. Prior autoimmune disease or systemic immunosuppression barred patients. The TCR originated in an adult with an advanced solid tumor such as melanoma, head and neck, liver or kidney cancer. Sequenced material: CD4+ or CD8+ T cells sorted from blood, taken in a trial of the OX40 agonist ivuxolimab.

The CDR3 DNA reads TGTGCCAGCAGCGAAGGGGCCCGTGAGCAGTTCTTC. Protein sequence: CASSEGAREQFF. This chain connects TRBV9 to TRBJ2-1; TRBD1 is a possible D gene (5 bases). The germline V gene encodes CDR1 SGDLS and CDR2 YYNGEE. The CDR3 totals 12 residues. The V and J ends lost 3 bases and 9 bases respectively, with 10 bases between them.